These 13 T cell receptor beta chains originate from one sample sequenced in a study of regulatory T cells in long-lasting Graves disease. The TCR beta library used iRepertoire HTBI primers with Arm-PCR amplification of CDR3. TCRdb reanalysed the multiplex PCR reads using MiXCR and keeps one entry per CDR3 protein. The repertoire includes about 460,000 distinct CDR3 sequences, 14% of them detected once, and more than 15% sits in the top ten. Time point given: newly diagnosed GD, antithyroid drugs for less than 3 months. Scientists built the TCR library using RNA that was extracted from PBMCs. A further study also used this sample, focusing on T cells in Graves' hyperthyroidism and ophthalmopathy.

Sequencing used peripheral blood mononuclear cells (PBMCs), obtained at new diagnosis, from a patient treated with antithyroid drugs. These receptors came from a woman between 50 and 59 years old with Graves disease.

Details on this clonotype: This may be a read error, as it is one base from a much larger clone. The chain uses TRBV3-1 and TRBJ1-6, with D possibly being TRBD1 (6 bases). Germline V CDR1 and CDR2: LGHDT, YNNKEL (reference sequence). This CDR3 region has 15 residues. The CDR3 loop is CASSQDGTLRSPPHF. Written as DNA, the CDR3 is TGTGCCAGCAGCCAAGACGGGACACTGCGTTCACCCCCCCACTTT.

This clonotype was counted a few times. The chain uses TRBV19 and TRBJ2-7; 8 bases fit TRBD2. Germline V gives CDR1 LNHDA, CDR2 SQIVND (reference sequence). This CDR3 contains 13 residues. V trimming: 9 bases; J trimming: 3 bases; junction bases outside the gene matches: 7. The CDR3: CASSGGNGYEQYF. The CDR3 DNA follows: TGTGCCAGCTCGGGGGGGAATGGCTACGAGCAGTACTTC.

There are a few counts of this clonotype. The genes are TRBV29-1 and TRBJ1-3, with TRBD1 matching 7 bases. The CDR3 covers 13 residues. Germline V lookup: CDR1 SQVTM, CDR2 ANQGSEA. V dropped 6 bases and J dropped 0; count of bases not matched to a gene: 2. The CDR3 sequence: CSVGQSSGNTIYF. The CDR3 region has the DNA TGCAGCGTGGGACAGTCCTCTGGAAACACCATATATTTT.

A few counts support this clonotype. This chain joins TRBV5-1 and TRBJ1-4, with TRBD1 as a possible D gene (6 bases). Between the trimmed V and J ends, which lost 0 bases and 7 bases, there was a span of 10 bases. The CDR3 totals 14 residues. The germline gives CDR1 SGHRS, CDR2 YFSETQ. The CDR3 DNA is TGCGCCAGCAGCTTGGCCCAACAGGGTGAAAAACTGTTTTTT. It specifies CASSLAQQGEKLFF.

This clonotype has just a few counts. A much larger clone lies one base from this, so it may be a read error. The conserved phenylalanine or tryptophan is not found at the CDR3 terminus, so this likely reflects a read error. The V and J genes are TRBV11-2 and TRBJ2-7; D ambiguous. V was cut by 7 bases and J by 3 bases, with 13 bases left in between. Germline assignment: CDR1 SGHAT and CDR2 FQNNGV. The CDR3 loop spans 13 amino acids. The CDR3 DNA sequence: TGTGCCAGCAAAGGTCTGGGGATCTACGAGCAGTACTCC. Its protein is CASKGLGIYEQYS.

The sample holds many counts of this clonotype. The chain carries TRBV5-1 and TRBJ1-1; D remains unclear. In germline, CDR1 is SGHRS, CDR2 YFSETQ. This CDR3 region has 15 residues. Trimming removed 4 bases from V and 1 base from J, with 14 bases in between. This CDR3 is CASSTLPLGNTEAFF. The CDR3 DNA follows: TGCGCCAGCAGCACCCTGCCCCTCGGGAACACTGAAGCTTTCTTT.

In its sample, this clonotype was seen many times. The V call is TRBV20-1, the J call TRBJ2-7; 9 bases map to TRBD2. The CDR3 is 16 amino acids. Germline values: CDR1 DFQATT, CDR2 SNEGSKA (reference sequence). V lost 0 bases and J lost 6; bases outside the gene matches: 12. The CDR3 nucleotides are TGCAGTGCTAGAGATCGGCTAGCGGGATTGGTCTTCGAGCAGTACTTC. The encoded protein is CSARDRLAGLVFEQYF.

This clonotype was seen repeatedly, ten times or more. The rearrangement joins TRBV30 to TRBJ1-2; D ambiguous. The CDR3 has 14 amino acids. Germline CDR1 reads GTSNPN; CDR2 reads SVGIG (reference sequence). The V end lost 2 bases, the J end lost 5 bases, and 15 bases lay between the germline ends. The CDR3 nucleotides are TGTGCCTGGAGTTCCGGGGTTGGAGGGTATGGCTACACCTTC. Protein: CAWSSGVGGYGYTF. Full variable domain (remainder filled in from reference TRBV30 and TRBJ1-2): SQTIHQWPATLVQPVGSPLSLECTVEGTSNPNLYWYRQAAGRGLQLLFYSVGIGQISSEVPQNLSASRPQDRQFILSSKKLLLSDSGFYLCAWSSGVGGYGYTFGSGTRLTVV.

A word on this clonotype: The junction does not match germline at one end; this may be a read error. Written as DNA, the CDR3 is TGTGCCAGCAGCTTAGACCACGACAGGTTGGCCACCGGGGGGCTGTTTTTT. Its protein is CASSLDHDRLATGGLFF. J is TRBJ2-2 and V is TRBV11-2; the D gene could be TRBD1 or TRBD2 (6 bases each). The CDR3 totals 17 residues. Germline V CDR1 and CDR2: SGHAT, FQNNGV. The full variable domain, with the rest looked up from reference TRBV11-2 and TRBJ2-2, is EAGVAQSPRYKIIEKRQSVAFWCNPISGHATLYWYQQILGQGPKLLIQFQNNGVVDDSQLPKDRFSAERLKGVDSTLKIQPAKLEDSAVYLCASSLDHDRLATGGLFFGEGSRLTVL.

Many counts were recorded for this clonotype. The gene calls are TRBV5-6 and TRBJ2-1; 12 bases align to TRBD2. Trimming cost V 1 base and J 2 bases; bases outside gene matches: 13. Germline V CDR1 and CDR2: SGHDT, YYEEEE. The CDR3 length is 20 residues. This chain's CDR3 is CASSLRPLAGGRTAYNEQFF. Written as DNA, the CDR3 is TGTGCCAGCAGCTTGAGGCCCCTAGCGGGAGGGAGAACGGCCTACAATGAGCAGTTCTTC.

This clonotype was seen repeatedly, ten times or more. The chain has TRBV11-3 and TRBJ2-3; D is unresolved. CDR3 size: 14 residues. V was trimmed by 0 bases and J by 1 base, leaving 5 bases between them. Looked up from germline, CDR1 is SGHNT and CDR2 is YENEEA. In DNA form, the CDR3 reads TGTGCCAGCAGCTTAGATCCCCGCACAGATACGCAGTATTTT. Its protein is CASSLDPRTDTQYF.

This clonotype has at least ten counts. For the CDR3, the DNA is TGTGCCAGCAGCCAAAGAGAGCACGGGAGTGCGTTCTTC. Protein: CASSQREHGSAFF. This sequence joins TRBV3-1 and TRBJ2-1; D possibly corresponds to TRBD2 (6 bases). Trimming pared 2 bases from V and 15 bases from J, leaving 17 bases between. The germline CDR1 and CDR2 sequences are LGHDT and YNNKEL (reference sequence). The CDR3 totals 13 residues.

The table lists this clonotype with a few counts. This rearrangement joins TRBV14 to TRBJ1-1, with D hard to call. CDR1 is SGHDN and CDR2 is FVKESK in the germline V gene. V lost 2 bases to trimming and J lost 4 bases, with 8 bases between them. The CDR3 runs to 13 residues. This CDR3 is CASSQSVSTEAFF. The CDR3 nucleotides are TGTGCCAGCAGCCAATCCGTGTCCACTGAAGCTTTCTTT.